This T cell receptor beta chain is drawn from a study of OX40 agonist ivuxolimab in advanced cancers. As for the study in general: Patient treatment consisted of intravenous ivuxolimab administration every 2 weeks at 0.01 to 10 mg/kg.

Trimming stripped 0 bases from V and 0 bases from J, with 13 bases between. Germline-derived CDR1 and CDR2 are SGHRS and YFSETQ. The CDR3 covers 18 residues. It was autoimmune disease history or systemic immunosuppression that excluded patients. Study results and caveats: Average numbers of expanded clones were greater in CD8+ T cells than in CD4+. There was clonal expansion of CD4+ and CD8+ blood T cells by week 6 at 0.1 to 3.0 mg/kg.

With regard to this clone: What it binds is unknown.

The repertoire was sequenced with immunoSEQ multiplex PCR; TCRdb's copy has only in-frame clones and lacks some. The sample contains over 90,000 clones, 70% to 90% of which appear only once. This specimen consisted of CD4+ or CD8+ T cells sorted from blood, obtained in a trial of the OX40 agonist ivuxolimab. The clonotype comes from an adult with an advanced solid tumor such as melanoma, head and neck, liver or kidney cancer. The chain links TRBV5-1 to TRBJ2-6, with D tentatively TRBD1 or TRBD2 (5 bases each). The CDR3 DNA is TGCGCCAGCAGCTTGGCGGACGGGACCGCCTCTGGGGCCAACGTCCTGACTTTC. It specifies CASSLADGTASGANVLTF.